The rows below give T cell receptor beta chains drawn from one sample of a study of shared clonotypes between healthy human individuals. Using immunoSEQ multiplex PCR, the repertoire was profiled, and TCRdb retains in-frame clones only, with some absent. The repertoire holds some 2.1 million clones, with roughly 95% as singletons. Source material: naive CD8+ T cells sorted from blood. The receptor source for this set is a young man in good health. CDR3s include the opening cysteine and the closing phenylalanine or tryptophan. The D gene is left open where the match is weak. Clone size, where shown, is once, few, many, or a class for clones that have expanded.

clone_size j_call v_call cdr3_length d_call cdr3_nt cdr3_aa
NA TRBJ2-4 TRBV7-4 17 TRBD2 TGTGCCAGCAGTCAACCCCCTAGCGGGAGGTCCAAAAACATTCAGTACTTC CASSQPPSGRSKNIQYF
NA TRBJ1-2 TRBV5-6 16 TRBD1 TGTGCCAGCAGCCTAGGCACCGGGACAGGGGCTGGTGGCTACACCTTC CASSLGTGTGAGGYTF
NA TRBJ1-1 TRBV27 13 TRBD1 TGTGCCAGCAGTTTAGAAACAGGGGCAGAAGCTTTCTTT CASSLETGAEAFF
NA TRBJ1-1 TRBV5-6 14 TRBD1 TGTGCCAGCAGCTATTCCGGGACAGCGACCGAAGCTTTCTTT CASSYSGTATEAFF
NA TRBJ2-7 TRBV29-1 12 NA TGCAGCGCTGGGGACGCCACCTACGAGCAGTACTTC CSAGDATYEQYF
NA TRBJ1-2 TRBV28 13 NA TGTGCCAGCAGTTTGACGAGGGACTATGGCTACACCTTC CASSLTRDYGYTF
NA TRBJ2-1 TRBV5-8 12 NA TGTGCCAGCAGCTTGCCCCAGTTCGAGCAGTTCTTC CASSLPQFEQFF
NA TRBJ2-6 TRBV27 15 NA TGTGCCAGCCGCCCGGTTGGGCCTGGGGCCAACGTCCTGACTTTC CASRPVGPGANVLTF
NA TRBJ2-3 TRBV10-3 16 TRBD2 TGTGCCATCAGTGAGTCGGTGGGGGGGAGCACAGATACGCAGTATTTT CAISESVGGSTDTQYF
NA TRBJ2-1 TRBV4-3 17 TRBD2 TGCGCCAGCAGCCACTCAACATCTCTAGCGGGAGTTTATGAGCAGTTCTTC CASSHSTSLAGVYEQFF
NA TRBJ2-1 TRBV28 13 NA TGTGCCAGCTGGTCTGGCATCGGAGGTGAGCAGTTCTTC CASWSGIGGEQFF
NA TRBJ1-5 TRBV6-6 15 NA TGTGCCAGCAGGAGTCCGGACGGACCGAATCAGCCCCAGCATTTT CASRSPDGPNQPQHF
NA TRBJ2-7 TRBV7-2 14 NA TGTGCCAGCAGCTTAGGGGTAGGAGGCTACGAGCAGTACTTC CASSLGVGGYEQYF
NA TRBJ1-3 TRBV18 13 TRBD1 TGTGCCAGCTCACCAGACAGGGCGGACACCATATATTTT CASSPDRADTIYF
NA TRBJ1-2 TRBV28 16 TRBD1 TGTGCCAGCAGTCTGACAGGGCCGACCGTTAACTATGGCTACACCTTC CASSLTGPTVNYGYTF
NA TRBJ2-7 TRBV7-9 15 TRBD1 TGTGCCAGCAGCTCCGGGACAGGGAGGCCCTACGAGCAGTACTTC CASSSGTGRPYEQYF
NA TRBJ2-7 TRBV6-1 15 TRBD2 TGTGCCAGCAGTGTGGGACTAGCGGGGAACTACGAGCAGTACTTC CASSVGLAGNYEQYF
NA TRBJ1-2 TRBV7-9 16 TRBD1 TGTGCCAGCAGCTTATCGGGACAGGGACTAGAAATTGGCTACACCTTC CASSLSGQGLEIGYTF
NA TRBJ2-3 TRBV28 16 TRBD2 TGTGCCAGCAGCTTAGCGGGGTGGTCTAGCACAGATACGCAGTATTTT CASSLAGWSSTDTQYF
NA TRBJ2-5 TRBV5-1 16 NA TGCGCCAGCAGCGGTTACAGGGAAATGAGCGAAGAGACCCAGTACTTC CASSGYREMSEETQYF
NA TRBJ2-7 TRBV13 15 TRBD1 TGTGCCAGCAGCTCCCCCGGACAGGGCTCCTACGAGCAGTACTTC CASSSPGQGSYEQYF
NA TRBJ2-1 TRBV5-1 15 TRBD2 TGCGCCAGCAGCGTGGGACTAGCGGCCAACAATGAGCAGTTCTTC CASSVGLAANNEQFF
NA TRBJ1-2 TRBV5-1 13 NA TGCGCCAGCAGCTTATCGTCGGGCGCTGGCTACACCTTC CASSLSSGAGYTF
once TRBJ2-7 TRBV11-1 15 TRBD2 TGTGCCAGCAGCTTTCTAGCGGGGGGGGCCTACGAGCAGTACTTC CASSFLAGGAYEQYF
once TRBJ2-7 TRBV7-8 16 TRBD2 TGTGCCAGCAGCTTAGGCCTTACTAGCGGGAGTAACGAGCAGTACTTC CASSLGLTSGSNEQYF
NA TRBJ1-2 TRBV27 16 NA TGTGCCAGCAGTCCCTCAAATGGACCGGTTCACTATGGCTACACCTTC CASSPSNGPVHYGYTF
NA TRBJ2-3 TRBV7-6 14 NA TGTGCCAGCAGCTCGCCCCCGTCCCAAGATACGCAGTATTTT CASSSPPSQDTQYF
NA TRBJ1-2 TRBV19 12 NA TGTGCCACTTCGACAGATAACTATGGCTACACCTTC CATSTDNYGYTF
once TRBJ2-7 TRBV4-1 17 TRBD2 TGCGCCAGCAGCCAAGATCAGGAGACGGGGGGAAACTACGAGCAGTACTTC CASSQDQETGGNYEQYF
NA TRBJ2-2 TRBV30 15 NA TGTGCCTGGAGTGTTGGCCCCCGGGTAGACGGGGAGCTGTTTTTT CAWSVGPRVDGELFF
NA TRBJ2-7 TRBV6-1 15 NA TGTGCCAGCAGTGAAGCCAGGGCTTCCTCCTACGAGCAGTACTTC CASSEARASSYEQYF
NA TRBJ2-7 TRBV28 15 NA TGTGCCAGCAGTCCACCCCGGGGACGGGTGCACGAGCAGTACTTC CASSPPRGRVHEQYF
NA TRBJ2-3 TRBV4-3 14 NA TGCGCCAGCAGCCAAAAGGCGGCCATGGATACGCAGTATTTT CASSQKAAMDTQYF
NA TRBJ2-7 TRBV5-8 16 NA TGTGCCAGCAGCTTAGGACTGGGTTCGAACCCCTACGAGCAGTACTTC CASSLGLGSNPYEQYF
NA TRBJ1-1 TRBV4-1 16 NA TGCGCCAGCAGCCAGGCCAGAGCGGGGATGAACACTGAAGCTTTCTTT CASSQARAGMNTEAFF
NA TRBJ1-2 TRBV27 15 NA TGTGCCAGCAGGATGAAGGGCGCTTCCAACTATGGCTACACCTTC CASRMKGASNYGYTF
NA TRBJ2-3 TRBV29-1 12 TRBD1 TGCAGCGGTACAGGGGTGGGAGATACGCAGTATTTT CSGTGVGDTQYF
few TRBJ1-5 TRBV30 14 NA TGTGCCTGGACATTGGCTAGCGCTAGGGAGCCCCAGCATTTT CAWTLASAREPQHF
NA TRBJ2-7 TRBV29-1 13 TRBD2 TGCAGCGTTGTAAAGCGGGGCTCCTACGAGCAGTACTTC CSVVKRGSYEQYF
NA TRBJ1-5 TRBV6-4 16 TRBD1 TGTGCCAGCAGGAGGGACAGGGGGCGGTTTAATCAGCCCCAGCATTTT CASRRDRGRFNQPQHF
NA TRBJ2-3 TRBV10-1 18 TRBD2 TGCGCCAGCAGTGAGTGGCCCTCTAGCGGGGGGTACACAGATACGCAGTATTTT CASSEWPSSGGYTDTQYF
NA TRBJ2-1 TRBV29-1 14 NA TGCAGCGTTGAACCGGGGAGTGGAGGGAATGAGCAGTTCTTC CSVEPGSGGNEQFF
NA TRBJ2-1 TRBV15 15 TRBD2 TGTGCCACCAGCACCCGACTAGCGGGGAACAATGAGCAGTTCTTC CATSTRLAGNNEQFF
NA TRBJ2-3 TRBV25-1 12 NA TGTGCCAGCAGTGACCTTTGGGATACGCAGTATTTT CASSDLWDTQYF
NA TRBJ2-7 TRBV30 13 NA TGTGCCTGGAGGGCATGGGGGCCCCAGGAGCAGTACTTC CAWRAWGPQEQYF
NA TRBJ2-7 TRBV4-3 13 NA TGCGCCAGCAGCCAGGGGCAGAACTACGAGCAGTACTTC CASSQGQNYEQYF
NA TRBJ1-2 TRBV5-1 13 NA TGCGCCAGCAGCTTGGGCAGTAACTATGGCTACACCTTC CASSLGSNYGYTF
NA TRBJ2-7 TRBV29-1 10 NA TGCAGCGTTAAGGACTACGAGCAGTACTTC CSVKDYEQYF